This T cell receptor beta chain was identified during a study of blood T cell repertoires in COVID-19. Sequencing was performed with immunoSEQ multiplex PCR; in TCRdb, only in-frame clones are kept and a portion is missing. The profile shows about 280,000 clones, 80% to 90% of them singletons. The CDR3 length is 16 residues. The germline CDR1 and CDR2 sequences are SGHAT and FQNNGV. V was pared by 5 bases and J by 4 bases, with 8 bases of the junction left unmatched. The origin of this receptor is a woman in her seventies with acute or convalescent COVID-19. The rearrangement links TRBV11-2 to TRBJ1-1; the match to TRBD1 covers 12 bases. Material: peripheral blood. CDR3 sequence: CASSPGDRGRSTEAFF. CDR3 in DNA: TGTGCCAGCAGCCCAGGGGACAGGGGGCGAAGCACTGAAGCTTTCTTT.